These T cell receptor beta chains were read from a single sample in a study of blood T cell repertoires in COVID-19. The assay was immunoSEQ multiplex PCR, and TCRdb's table has in-frame clones only and misses some. This sample yields hundreds of thousands of clones, of which over 85% are seen a single time; 2.5% to 3% belongs to the top ten. The sample comprised PBMCs or T cells enriched from blood (not recorded which). These receptors were obtained from a woman between 50 and 59 years old who had been exposed to COVID-19. CDR3s include the opening cysteine and the closing phenylalanine or tryptophan. D genes are given only for firm matches. Clone size, where shown, is once, few, many, or a class for clones that have expanded.

-	TRBV19	TRBJ1-2	-	TGTGCCAGTAGTATTCGGGGTAACTATGGCTACACCTTC	CASSIRGNYGYTF
TRBD1	TRBV6-6	TRBJ1-4	-	TGTGCCAGCAGTCGATCCGGGACAGGGGGGTTGGGTGAAAAACTGTTTTTT	CASSRSGTGGLGEKLFF
TRBD1	TRBV25-1	TRBJ1-2	-	TGTGCCAGCAGTGAGGACAGGATCTATGGCTACACCTTC	CASSEDRIYGYTF
TRBD2	TRBV6-5	TRBJ2-7	-	TGTGCCAGCAGTTATATGACGGGGGGGGACTCCTACGAGCAGTACTTC	CASSYMTGGDSYEQYF
-	TRBV5-5	TRBJ2-3	-	TGTGCCAGCAGCATCGCGGCTAGCACAGATACGCAGTATTTT	CASSIAASTDTQYF
-	TRBV19	TRBJ1-5	once	TGTGCCAGTACCACGAACGGGGGCAATCAGCCCCAGCATTTT	CASTTNGGNQPQHF
TRBD1	TRBV28	TRBJ1-5	-	TGTGCCAGCAGCTTGGGACAGGGGGCGGACTTCAATCAGCCCCAGCATTTT	CASSLGQGADFNQPQHF
TRBD1	TRBV30	TRBJ2-7	-	TGTGCCTGGAGTGTCCCCGGACAGGGGAATTACGAGCAGTACTTC	CAWSVPGQGNYEQYF
-	TRBV19	TRBJ2-1	-	TGTGCCAGTAGTATTGGTAGCGGGGACAGCTCCTACAATGAGCAGTTCTTC	CASSIGSGDSSYNEQFF
TRBD1	TRBV7-9	TRBJ1-4	-	TGTGCCAGCAGCCGAGACACAGGGGTCGTTAATGAAAAACTGTTTTTT	CASSRDTGVVNEKLFF
-	TRBV28	TRBJ2-5	-	TGTGCCAGCAGCCCTGACAGCCAAGAGACCCAGTACTTC	CASSPDSQETQYF
-	TRBV19	TRBJ1-5	-	TGTGCCAGTAGTCCGACAGGAGGCAATCAGCCCCAGCATTTT	CASSPTGGNQPQHF
TRBD2	TRBV5-8	TRBJ2-2	-	TGTGCCAGCAGCTTACGGGGGGAGAACACCGGGGAGCTGTTTTTT	CASSLRGENTGELFF
-	TRBV28	TRBJ2-2	-	TGTGCCAGCAGGACAGTTCCCACCGGGGAGCTGTTTTTT	CASRTVPTGELFF
-	TRBV19	TRBJ1-2	-	TGTGCCAGTAACGTCAGAAAAAACTATGGCTACACCTTC	CASNVRKNYGYTF
TRBD1	TRBV29-1	TRBJ2-7	-	TGCAGCGTTGTAGGGACAGGGTCCTACGAGCAGTACTTC	CSVVGTGSYEQYF
-	TRBV2	TRBJ1-5	-	TGTGCCAGCAGTGACAGGTACAATCAGCCCCAGCATTTT	CASSDRYNQPQHF
-	TRBV28	TRBJ1-3	-	TGTGCCAGCTCGGGGGTGGCTTGGGAGGCTGGAAACACCATATATTTT	CASSGVAWEAGNTIYF
TRBD1	TRBV2	TRBJ1-6	-	TGTGCCAGCAGGCCCCGCCCCGGGACAGGGGTGGGTTCACCCCTCCACTTT	CASRPRPGTGVGSPLHF
TRBD2	TRBV5-6	TRBJ2-7	-	TGTGCCAGCAGCTTGTATAGCGGGGGGCCTTGGGAGCAGTACTTC	CASSLYSGGPWEQYF